The entry below describes one T cell receptor (beta chain). Its cognate antigen is unknown. The sort gate was single viable CD3+CD4+CD8-CD45RO+ cells for memory CD4+ T cells. These data are taken from a study of memory CD4+ T cells and cytomegalovirus serostatus. Turning to the study itself: This sample comes from healthy Belgian adults, fewer than 10 CMV seropositive, 24 seronegative.

The CDR3 runs to 16 residues. Germline values: CDR1 SGHRS, CDR2 YFSETQ. With 4 bases removed from V and 5 bases from J, the gap between germline ends came to 21 bases. Under the authors' procedure: Out-of-frame sequences were removed, leaving 2 million to 2.5 million distinct TCRbeta sequences. TCRdb keeps only in-frame clones here, not all; method: immunoSEQ multiplex PCR. D and trimming come from the DNA, and the V and J calls and clone size come from that table. The sample shows 46,000 or so clones, 75% to 85% of them seen only once. Findings and caveats of the study: The CMV-associated TCR signature appears largely within the CD4+ memory repertoire. Each of 67 CMV-associated TCRbeta sequences occurred in one to five individuals.

The sequenced sample consisted of memory CD4+ T cells from blood. The TCR originated in an adult in good health and CMV-seronegative. The chain is built from TRBV5-1 and TRBJ1-1, with D maybe TRBD1 (5 bases). The CDR3 nucleotides read TGCGCCAGCAGCCCCGGACGGGGGAACGCGGGGACTGAAGCTTTCTTT. Its translation is CASSPGRGNAGTEAFF. Full variable domain (rest looked up from reference TRBV5-1 and TRBJ1-1): KAGVTQTPRYLIKTRGQQVTLSCSPISGHRSVSWYQQTPGQGLQFLFEYFSETQRNKGNFPGRFSGRQFSNSRSEMNVSTLELGDSALYLCASSPGRGNAGTEAFFGQGTRLTVV.